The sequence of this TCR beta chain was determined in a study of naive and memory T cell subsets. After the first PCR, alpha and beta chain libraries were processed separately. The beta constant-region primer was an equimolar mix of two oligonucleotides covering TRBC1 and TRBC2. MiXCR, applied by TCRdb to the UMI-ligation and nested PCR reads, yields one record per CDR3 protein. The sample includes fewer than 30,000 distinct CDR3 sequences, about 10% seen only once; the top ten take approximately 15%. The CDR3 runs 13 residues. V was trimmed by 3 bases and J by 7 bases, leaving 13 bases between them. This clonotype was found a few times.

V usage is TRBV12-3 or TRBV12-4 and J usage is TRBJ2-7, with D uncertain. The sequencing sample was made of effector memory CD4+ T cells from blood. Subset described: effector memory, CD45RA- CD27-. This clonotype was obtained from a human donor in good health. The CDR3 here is CASSFKVSGEQYF. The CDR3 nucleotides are TGTGCCAGCAGTTTCAAGGTCTCTGGGGAGCAGTACTTC.